This entry concerns a single T cell receptor beta chain. Its antigen target is currently unknown. The sample holds no much larger clone one base away, and base qualities are not on file. TCRbeta CDR3 regions were amplified from genomic DNA by means of the immunoSEQ Assay, a bias-controlled multiplex PCR. Under the source paper's analysis protocol: The number of nucleated cells in each sample was estimated from the amplification of reference gene primers within the assay. To quantify the absolute abundance of each unique TCRbeta CDR3 rearrangement, sequence reads were collapsed and filtered. Productive Simpson clonality was computed per sample as the square root of Simpson's diversity index over productive rearrangements. TCRdb mirrors the immuneACCESS table, restricted to in-frame sequences. Some clones are absent from its copies; in checked studies, under half trace to an unresolved V gene, and the reason for the others is unknown. V and J calls and clone size are given by that table; D and trimming were obtained from the DNA. The sample records about 220,000 clones, over 75% of which are singletons. The top ten clonotypes cover about 3.7% of the sample.

Reading from cysteine to phenylalanine, the CDR3 counts 17 amino acids. Only the CDR3 DNA stays, 51 bases, in frame from base 1. Between the V and J ends, shortened by 3 bases and 5 bases respectively, the junction contains 17 bases. CDR1 and CDR2 (LGHNA, YNFKEQ) derive from the germline V gene. The data are from a study of blood T cell repertoires in COVID-19 (dated by TCRdb to 2018 to 2021). Broadly, across the study: Samples from collaborators originated in the United States, Italy and Spain and spanned both the acute and convalescent phases of COVID-19. The material from the prospective study consisted of cDNA or gDNA derived from T cells, B-cell-depleted T cells, or PBMCs. Deeply sampled blood TCRbeta repertoires from subjects exposed to, actively infected with, or recovered from COVID-19 were included in the dataset. A freely available public database, intended as a resource for researchers studying the immune response to SARS-CoV-2, is where the repertoires were released. The samples were drawn from two sources: the first 160 participants of the ongoing ImmuneRACE study, and 1,000 to 1,500 subjects contributed by 6 global collaborators. The sample metadata nearly always contained a de-identified subject ID, COVID-19 status, age in years and sex. Where available, HLA class I and class II types were obtained from metadata supplied by the sample provider rather than from assay-based typing. The investigation overall reported the following: The quantity of clinical and demographic metadata differed by source and by participant and was supplied without curation.

In the prospective study, participants were about 18 to 89 years old, resided in approximately 22 geographic areas of the United States, and were enrolled through a virtual design. To assign participants to cohorts, the prospective study relied on clinical history that participants themselves reported in a screening survey and a study questionnaire. Recovered participants in ImmuneRACE Cohort 3 were defined by two consecutive negative NP/OP PCR tests, clearance by a healthcare professional, or resolution of symptoms. In the prospective study, whole blood, serum and a nasopharyngeal or oropharyngeal swab were collected from each participant by mobile phlebotomists. Over a roughly 2-month period, participants in the prospective study had the option of providing additional blood draws and questionnaires. Prospective study blood samples were shipped either frozen or at room temperature before DNA extraction.

In this chain, TRBV4-2 is recombined with TRBJ1-6, with no confident D gene call. The material sequenced was PBMCs or T cells enriched from blood (not recorded which). This clonotype originated in a woman aged 60-75 years who had recovered from COVID-19. The DNA sequence reads TGTGCCAGCAGCCATAACGCGATGGTACAGCATAATTCACCCCTCCACTTT. The resulting protein is CASSHNAMVQHNSPLHF.